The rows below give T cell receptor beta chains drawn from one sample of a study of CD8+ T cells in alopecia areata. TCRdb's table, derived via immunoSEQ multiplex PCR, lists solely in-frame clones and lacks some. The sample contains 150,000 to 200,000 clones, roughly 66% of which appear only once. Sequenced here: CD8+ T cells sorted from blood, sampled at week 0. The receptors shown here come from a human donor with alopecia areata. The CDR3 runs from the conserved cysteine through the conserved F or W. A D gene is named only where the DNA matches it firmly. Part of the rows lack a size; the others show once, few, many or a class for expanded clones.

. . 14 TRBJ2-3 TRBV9 TGTGCCAGCAGTACCGGCAGGGGAACAGATACGCAGTATTTT CASSTGRGTDTQYF
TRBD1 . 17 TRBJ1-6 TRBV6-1 TGTGCCAGCAGTGAAACCCGGGACAGACCCTATAATTCACCCCTCCACTTT CASSETRDRPYNSPLHF
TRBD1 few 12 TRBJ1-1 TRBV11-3 TGTGCCAGCACCCAGGGGGCGGCTGAAGCTTTCTTT CASTQGAAEAFF
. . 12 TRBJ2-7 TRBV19 TGTGCCAGTAGTATAGACGGACAGAGGCTGCAATTC CASSIDGQRLQF
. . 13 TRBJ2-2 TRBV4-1 TGCGCCAGCAGCCAAGGGGTAATCGGGGAGCTGTTTTTT CASSQGVIGELFF
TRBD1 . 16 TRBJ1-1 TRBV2 TGTGCCAGCGGGGATAATGACAGGGGGCGCGGGACTGAAGCTTTCTTT CASGDNDRGRGTEAFF
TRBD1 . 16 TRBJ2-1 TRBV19 TGTGCCAGTAGGCAAAGGGACAGGGCATCCTACAATGAGCAGTTCTTC CASRQRDRASYNEQFF
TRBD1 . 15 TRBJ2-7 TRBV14 TGTGCCAGCAGCCAAGGGACAGGGGGCTATTACGAGCAGTACTTC CASSQGTGGYYEQYF
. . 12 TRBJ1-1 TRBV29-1 TGCAGCGGCCGGACATTTTCCACTGAAGCTTTCTTT CSGRTFSTEAFF
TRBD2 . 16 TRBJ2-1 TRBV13 TGTGCCAGCAGCCCGGAGGGAGGGGCCTTATACAATGAGCAGTTCTTC CASSPEGGALYNEQFF
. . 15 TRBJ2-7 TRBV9 TGTGCCAGCAGCCCCGAGGGCTTCACAGGGTTCGAGCAGTACTTC CASSPEGFTGFEQYF
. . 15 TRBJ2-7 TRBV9 TGTGCCAGCAGCGCCTCCGGGGGTATCAACTACGAGCAGTACTTC CASSASGGINYEQYF
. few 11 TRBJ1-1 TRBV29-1 TGCAGCGTTGAAATGGACACTGAAGCTTTCTTT CSVEMDTEAFF
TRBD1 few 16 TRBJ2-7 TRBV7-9 TGTGCCAGCAGCCCTACCTCCGGGACAGGGGCCTACGAGCAGTACTTC CASSPTSGTGAYEQYF
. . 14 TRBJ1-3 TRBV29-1 TGCAGCGTTAGGACCCAGGGCTCTGGAAACACCATATATTTT CSVRTQGSGNTIYF
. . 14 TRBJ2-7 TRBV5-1 TGCGCCAGCAGCCCGAGCACGGGATCCTACGAGCAGTACTTC CASSPSTGSYEQYF
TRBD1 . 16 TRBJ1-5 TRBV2 TGTGCCAGCAGTGATCCGGGACAGGGGGCCCTCAAGCCCCAGCATTTT CASSDPGQGALKPQHF
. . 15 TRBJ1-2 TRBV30 TGTGCCTGGAGTTACTACGCATCCCTCACTTTTTCCTACACCTTC CAWSYYASLTFSYTF